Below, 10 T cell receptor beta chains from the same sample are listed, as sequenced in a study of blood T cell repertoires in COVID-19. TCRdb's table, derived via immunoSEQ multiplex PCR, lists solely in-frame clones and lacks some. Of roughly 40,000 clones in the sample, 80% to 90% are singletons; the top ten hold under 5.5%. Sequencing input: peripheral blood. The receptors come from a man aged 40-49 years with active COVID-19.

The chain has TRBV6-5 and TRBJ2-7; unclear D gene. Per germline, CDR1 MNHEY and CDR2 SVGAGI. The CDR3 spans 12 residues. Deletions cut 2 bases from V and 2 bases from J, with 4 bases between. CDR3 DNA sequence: TGTGCCAGCAGTTACAGCCCCTACGAGCAGTACTTC. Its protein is CASSYSPYEQYF.

The CDR3 DNA reads TGTGCCAGCAGCTTAAGGGACAACTACAATGAGCAGTTCTTC. Protein product: CASSLRDNYNEQFF. V and J are TRBV7-3 and TRBJ2-1; D is perhaps TRBD1 (6 bases). CDR3 length equals 14 residues. Trimming pared 1 base from V and 3 bases from J, leaving 7 bases between. Germline CDR1 is SGHTA and CDR2 is FQGTGA.

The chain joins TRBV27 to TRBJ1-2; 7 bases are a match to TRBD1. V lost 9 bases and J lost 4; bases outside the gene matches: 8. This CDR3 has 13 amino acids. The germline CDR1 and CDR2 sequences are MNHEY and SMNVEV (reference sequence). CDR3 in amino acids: CARKPGQLYGYTF. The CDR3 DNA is TGTGCCAGAAAACCGGGACAGCTCTATGGCTACACCTTC.

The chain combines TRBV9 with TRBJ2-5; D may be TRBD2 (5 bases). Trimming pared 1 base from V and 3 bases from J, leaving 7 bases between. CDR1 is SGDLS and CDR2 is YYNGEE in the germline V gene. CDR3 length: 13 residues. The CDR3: CASSVYGKETQYF. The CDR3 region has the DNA TGTGCCAGCAGCGTATACGGGAAAGAGACCCAGTACTTC. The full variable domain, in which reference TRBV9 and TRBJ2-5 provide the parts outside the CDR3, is DSGVTQTPKHLITATGQRVTLRCSPRSGDLSVYWYQQSLDQGLQFLIQYYNGEERAKGNILERFSAQQFPDLHSELNLSSLELGDSALYFCASSVYGKETQYFGPGTRLLVL.

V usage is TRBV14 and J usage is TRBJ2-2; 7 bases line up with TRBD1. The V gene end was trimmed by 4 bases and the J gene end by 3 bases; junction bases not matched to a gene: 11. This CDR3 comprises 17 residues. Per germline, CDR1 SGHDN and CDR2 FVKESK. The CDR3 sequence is CASSPLQGRGDTGELFF. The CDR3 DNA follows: TGTGCCAGCAGCCCCCTACAGGGGAGAGGGGACACCGGGGAGCTGTTTTTT.

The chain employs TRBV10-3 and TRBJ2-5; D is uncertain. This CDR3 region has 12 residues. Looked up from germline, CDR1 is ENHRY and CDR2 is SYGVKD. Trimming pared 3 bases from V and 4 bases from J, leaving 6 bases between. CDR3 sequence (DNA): TGTGCCATCAGTGACCCGCGAGAGACCCAGTACTTC. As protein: CAISDPRETQYF.

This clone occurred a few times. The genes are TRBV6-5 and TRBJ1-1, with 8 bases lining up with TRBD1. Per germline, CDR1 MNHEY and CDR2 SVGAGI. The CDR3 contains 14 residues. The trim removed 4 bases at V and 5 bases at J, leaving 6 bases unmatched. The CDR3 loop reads CASSFGTGGTEAFF. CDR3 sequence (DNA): TGTGCCAGCAGTTTTGGGACAGGAGGGACTGAAGCTTTCTTT.

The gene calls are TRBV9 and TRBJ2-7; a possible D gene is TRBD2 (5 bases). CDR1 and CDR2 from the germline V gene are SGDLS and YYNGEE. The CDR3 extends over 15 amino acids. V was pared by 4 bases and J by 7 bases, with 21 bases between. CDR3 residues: CASSQGEGLTHEQYF. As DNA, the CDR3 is TGTGCCAGCAGCCAAGGAGAGGGCCTTACCCATGAGCAGTACTTC.

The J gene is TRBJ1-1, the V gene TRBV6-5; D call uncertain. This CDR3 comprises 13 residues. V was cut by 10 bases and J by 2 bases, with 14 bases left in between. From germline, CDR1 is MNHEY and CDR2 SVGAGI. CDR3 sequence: CATYLRGNTEAFF. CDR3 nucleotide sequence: TGTGCCACCTATTTACGCGGCAACACTGAAGCTTTCTTT.

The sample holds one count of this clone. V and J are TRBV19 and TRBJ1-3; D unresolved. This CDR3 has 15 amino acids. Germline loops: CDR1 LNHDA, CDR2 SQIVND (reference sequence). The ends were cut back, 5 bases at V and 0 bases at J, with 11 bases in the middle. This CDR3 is CASSSTAVSGNTIYF. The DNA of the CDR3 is TGTGCCAGTAGTTCCACAGCGGTCTCTGGAAACACCATATATTTT.